The T cell receptor beta chain described here comes from a study of Graves' ophthalmopathy and Graves' hyperthyroidism. Findings and limits, study-wide: The 13-signature model separated ophthalmopathy from stable hyperthyroidism at just under 90% sensitivity and approximately 79% specificity. Clonotypes were expanded in thyroid at above 0.001 frequency, and most also appeared in blood. As the model predicted ophthalmopathy progression, it achieved a sensitivity of 70% to 71% and a specificity of roughly 73%.

On this clonotype: Its antigen is unknown.

This CDR3 has 16 residues. The germline CDR1 and CDR2 sequences are SGHTA and FQGNSA. Trimming cost V 6 bases and J 3 bases, with 18 bases left between them. The study amplified TCR beta CDR3 regions using RNA transcripts. The first round was an RT-PCR with HTBI primers, and the second round was a multiplex PCR. From the multiplex PCR reads, TCRdb called clonotypes with MiXCR, one entry per CDR3 protein. The sample consists of some 1.1 million distinct CDR3 sequences, 36% of them appearing once. The TCR originated in an adult man with Graves' hyperthyroidism. Sequencing was performed on peripheral blood or thyroid tissue (not recorded which). V is TRBV7-2 and J is TRBJ1-3; possible D gene TRBD1, 5 bases. CDR3: CASSRTGDLYGNTIYF. CDR3 DNA sequence: TGTGCCAGCAGTCGTACCGGGGACCTCTATGGAAACACCATATATTTT.